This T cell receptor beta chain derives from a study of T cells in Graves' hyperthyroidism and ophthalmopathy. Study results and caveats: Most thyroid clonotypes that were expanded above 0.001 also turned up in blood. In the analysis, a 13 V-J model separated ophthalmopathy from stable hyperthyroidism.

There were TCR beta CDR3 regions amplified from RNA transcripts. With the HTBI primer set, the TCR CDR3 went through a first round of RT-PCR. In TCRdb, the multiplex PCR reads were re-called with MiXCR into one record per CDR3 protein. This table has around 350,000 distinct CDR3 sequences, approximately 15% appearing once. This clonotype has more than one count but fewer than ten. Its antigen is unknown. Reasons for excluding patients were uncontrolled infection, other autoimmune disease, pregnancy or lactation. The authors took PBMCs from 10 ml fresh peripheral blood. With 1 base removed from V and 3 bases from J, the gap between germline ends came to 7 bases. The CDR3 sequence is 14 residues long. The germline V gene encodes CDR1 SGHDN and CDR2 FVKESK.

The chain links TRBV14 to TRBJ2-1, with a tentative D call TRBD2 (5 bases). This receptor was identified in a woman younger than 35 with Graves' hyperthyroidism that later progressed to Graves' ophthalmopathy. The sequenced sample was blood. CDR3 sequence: CASSQAGFYNEQFF. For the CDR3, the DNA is TGTGCCAGCAGCCAAGCGGGATTCTACAATGAGCAGTTCTTC.